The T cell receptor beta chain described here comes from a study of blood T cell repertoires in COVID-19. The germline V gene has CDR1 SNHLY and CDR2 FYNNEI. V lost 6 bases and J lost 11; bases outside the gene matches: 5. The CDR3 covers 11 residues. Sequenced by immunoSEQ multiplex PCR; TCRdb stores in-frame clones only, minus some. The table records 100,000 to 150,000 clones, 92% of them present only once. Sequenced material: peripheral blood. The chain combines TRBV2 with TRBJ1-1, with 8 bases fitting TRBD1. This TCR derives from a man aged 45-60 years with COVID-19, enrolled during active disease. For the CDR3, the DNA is TGTGCCAGCAGCGAGACAGGGGACGCTTTCTTT. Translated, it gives CASSETGDAFF.